The 29 T cell receptor beta chains listed next were all sequenced from one sample in a study of long-term antiretroviral therapy in people with HIV. Samples were assayed with immunoSEQ v3.0 at survey level. Only in-frame clones appear in the TCRdb table, and some are missing; sequencing was by immunoSEQ multiplex PCR. The sample holds fewer than 25,000 clones; 80% to 90% are singletons and the top ten take about 15%. The specimen was unsorted PBMCs, collected 1.2 years after starting antiretroviral therapy. The origin of the receptors is a man between 50 and 59 years old with HIV.

This chain links TRBV2 with TRBJ1-5; tentatively, D is TRBD1 (5 bases). V was shortened by 6 bases and J by 5 bases, with 14 bases between the two germline ends. The CDR3 loop spans 14 amino acids. Germline V gene lookup returns CDR1 SNHLY and CDR2 FYNNEI. CDR3 region: CASRPPGPYQPQHF. The CDR3 DNA sequence: TGTGCCAGCAGGCCGCCGGGACCCTATCAGCCCCAGCATTTT.

The genes are TRBV19 and TRBJ1-6, with 8 bases matching TRBD1. The J segment lost 10 bases and the V segment lost 4 bases, leaving 6 bases of the junction unmatched. The germline V gene encodes CDR1 LNHDA and CDR2 SQIVND (reference sequence). The CDR3 runs to 14 residues. This CDR3 reads CASSTTGDQSPLHF. The CDR3 nucleotides are TGTGCCAGTAGTACGACAGGGGATCAGTCACCCCTCCACTTT.

In this sample, this clone turned up a few times. The chain recombines TRBV5-4 with TRBJ1-2, with unresolved D. This CDR3 is built from 15 residues. Looked up from germline, CDR1 is SGHNT and CDR2 is YYREEE (reference sequence). Trimming took off 2 bases at V and 4 bases at J, with 15 bases between the two ends. In DNA, the CDR3 is TGTGCCAGCAGCTTTTATAGTACGGCTGGCTATGGCTACACCTTC. Translated, it gives CASSFYSTAGYGYTF.

This CDR3 reads CSVGQGYYGYTF. DNA of the CDR3: TGCAGCGTTGGGCAGGGCTACTATGGCTACACCTTC. The chain joins TRBV29-1 to TRBJ1-2, with a tentative D call TRBD1 (5 bases). Germline CDR1 reads SQVTM; CDR2 reads ANQGSEA. Deletions cut 4 bases from V and 3 bases from J, with 9 bases between. The CDR3 is 12 amino acids.

The chain employs TRBV7-2 and TRBJ2-6; 7 bases are a match to TRBD1. The CDR3 has 17 amino acids. J lost 0 bases, V lost 5 bases, and 7 bases had no gene match. Germline V gene data show CDR1 as SGHTA and CDR2 as FQGNSA. DNA for the CDR3: TGTGCCAGCAGCGTTAGGGACAGCCCCTCTGGGGCCAACGTCCTGACTTTC. Residues: CASSVRDSPSGANVLTF.

The chain is built from TRBV18 and TRBJ2-3; TRBD1 matches 7 bases. Germline CDR1 is KGHSH and CDR2 is LQKENI. This CDR3 contains 15 residues. J gave up 2 bases and V 5 bases, and 7 bases lay outside the gene matches. CDR3 protein: CASSTRQGNTDTQYF. The CDR3 bases are TGTGCCAGCTCAACCCGACAGGGCAACACAGATACGCAGTATTTT.

The V gene is TRBV5-1, the J gene TRBJ1-3, with 10 bases fitting TRBD1. In germline, CDR1 is SGHRS, CDR2 YFSETQ. V shed 4 bases, J shed 0 bases, and the junction held 4 bases outside the gene matches. The CDR3 has 16 amino acids. The CDR3 DNA is TGCGCCAGCAGCCCAAGGACAGGGGGCTCTGGAAACACCATATATTTT. Residues: CASSPRTGGSGNTIYF. The full variable domain, its missing parts supplied by reference TRBV5-1 and TRBJ1-3, is KAGVTQTPRYLIKTRGQQVTLSCSPISGHRSVSWYQQTPGQGLQFLFEYFSETQRNKGNFPGRFSGRQFSNSRSEMNVSTLELGDSALYLCASSPRTGGSGNTIYFGEGSWLTVV.

The rearrangement links TRBV19 to TRBJ1-6; D is undetermined. Trimming took 6 bases from V and 0 from J, leaving 9 bases between them. Germline V gene data show CDR1 as LNHDA and CDR2 as SQIVND (reference sequence). The CDR3 runs 15 residues. CDR3 nucleotides: TGTGCCAGTAGCTATGGGAGCTCCTATAATTCACCCCTCCACTTT. It encodes CASSYGSSYNSPLHF.

This chain joins TRBV14 and TRBJ2-4; the D gene could be TRBD1 or TRBD2 (6 bases each). The V gene's germline CDR1 is SGHDN and CDR2 FVKESK. The CDR3 is 16 amino acids. Trimming removed 4 bases from V and 0 bases from J, with 13 bases in between. The CDR3 DNA follows: TGTGCCAGCAGCCCGAACGAGGGGGGAGCCAAAAACATTCAGTACTTC. Translated: CASSPNEGGAKNIQYF.

V is TRBV5-1 and J is TRBJ2-7; tentatively, D is TRBD1 (5 bases). Trimming shortened V by 0 bases and J by 5 bases, and 6 bases separated the two germline ends. The CDR3 is 12 amino acids. The germline V gene has CDR1 SGHRS and CDR2 YFSETQ. CDR3 sequence: CASSLETDEQYF. The CDR3 coding sequence is TGCGCCAGCAGCTTGGAGACAGACGAGCAGTACTTC.

This chain uses TRBV11-2 with TRBJ2-2, with D unclear. The CDR3 runs to 16 residues. The ends were cut back, 7 bases at V and 4 bases at J, with 19 bases in the middle. Looked up from germline, CDR1 is SGHAT and CDR2 is FQNNGV. This CDR3 reads CASTPLTRSITGELFF. Written as DNA, the CDR3 is TGTGCCAGCACCCCATTGACAAGGAGTATCACCGGGGAGCTGTTTTTT. The whole variable domain, remainder taken from reference TRBV11-2 and TRBJ2-2, is EAGVAQSPRYKIIEKRQSVAFWCNPISGHATLYWYQQILGQGPKLLIQFQNNGVVDDSQLPKDRFSAERLKGVDSTLKIQPAKLEDSAVYLCASTPLTRSITGELFFGEGSRLTVL.

The chain combines TRBV7-3 with TRBJ1-2, with unresolved D. This CDR3 region has 12 residues. CDR1 is SGHTA and CDR2 is FQGTGA in the germline V gene. Trimming took off 2 bases at V and 4 bases at J, with 5 bases between the two ends. DNA of the CDR3: TGTGCCAGCAGCTTAGACGGCTATGGCTACACCTTC. Translated: CASSLDGYGYTF.

The chain has TRBV19 and TRBJ1-4; D unresolved. The CDR3 length is 11 residues. Trimming stripped 3 bases from V and 7 bases from J, with 3 bases between. Per the germline V gene, CDR1 is LNHDA and CDR2 is SQIVND (reference sequence). The CDR3 is CASSISEKLFF. In nucleotides, the CDR3 is TGTGCCAGTAGTATCTCTGAAAAACTGTTTTTT.

This chain links TRBV5-6 with TRBJ1-2; D remains ambiguous. This CDR3 region has 11 residues. V was trimmed by 4 bases and J by 8 bases, leaving 9 bases between them. Germline V lookup: CDR1 SGHDT, CDR2 YYEEEE. The CDR3 DNA follows: TGTGCCAGCAGCGCCGTTGGAGGCTACACCTTC. Protein sequence: CASSAVGGYTF.

As DNA, the CDR3 is TGTGCCAGCAGTTACCGCGCGGCCATGAACACTGAAGCTTTCTTT. Protein product: CASSYRAAMNTEAFF. The chain combines TRBV6-5 with TRBJ1-1; D ambiguous. Germline CDR1 is MNHEY and CDR2 is SVGAGI. CDR3 length equals 15 residues. With 2 bases removed from V and 0 bases from J, the gap between germline ends came to 10 bases.

The chain employs TRBV7-2 and TRBJ2-1, with TRBD2 identical over 11 bases. Looked up from germline, CDR1 is SGHTA and CDR2 is FQGNSA. V dropped 3 bases and J dropped 7; count of bases not matched to a gene: 8. The CDR3 contains 16 residues. CDR3 loop: CASSFGGLAGGNEQFF. The CDR3 bases are TGTGCCAGCAGCTTTGGCGGGTTAGCGGGGGGGAATGAGCAGTTCTTC.

Written as DNA, the CDR3 is TGTGCCAGCAGCTTAACAGGGCCTAACTACAATGAGCAGTTCTTC. This gives the protein CASSLTGPNYNEQFF. The chain uses TRBV7-3 and TRBJ2-1, with no clear D. The length of the CDR3 is 15 residues. CDR1 and CDR2 (germline): SGHTA, FQGTGA. The V end was cut by 0 bases, the J end by 3 bases, with 9 bases between.

The rearrangement links TRBV7-9 to TRBJ2-1; TRBD1 or TRBD2 may be the D gene (7 bases each). V lost 5 bases and J lost 4, with 15 bases in between. The CDR3 is 15 residues long. Germline values: CDR1 SEHNR, CDR2 FQNEAQ (reference sequence). The CDR3, as DNA: TGTGCCAGCAGCCTGGGGCAGGGGGGGTACAATGAGCAGTTCTTC. Translated, it gives CASSLGQGGYNEQFF.

CDR3 loop: CASSYSRDKVYGYTF. The CDR3 DNA is TGTGCCAGCAGCTACTCTCGGGACAAAGTCTATGGCTACACCTTC. The rearrangement links TRBV7-8 to TRBJ1-2; possible D gene TRBD1, 6 bases. Germline V gene lookup returns CDR1 SGHVS and CDR2 FQNEAQ. The CDR3 extends over 15 amino acids. V was trimmed by 4 bases and J by 4 bases, leaving 16 bases between them.

This clone was counted between two and nine times. The J gene is TRBJ2-2, the V gene TRBV2; D might be TRBD1 (6 bases). V gave up 6 bases and J gave up 1 base, with 12 bases separating them. Germline V CDR1 and CDR2: SNHLY, FYNNEI. The CDR3 is 15 residues long. CDR3 DNA sequence: TGTGCCAGCAGGCCGGGACATTTGAACACCGGGGAGCTGTTTTTT. This translates into CASRPGHLNTGELFF.

This chain uses TRBV6-5 with TRBJ2-3; 11 bases are a match to TRBD2. There are 16 residues in the CDR3. The V gene end was trimmed by 4 bases and the J gene end by 3 bases; junction bases not matched to a gene: 6. Per the germline V gene, CDR1 is MNHEY and CDR2 is SVGAGI. The CDR3 protein is CASSFLAGGGTDTQYF. CDR3 DNA: TGTGCCAGCAGTTTCCTAGCGGGGGGTGGTACAGATACGCAGTATTTT.

The chain links TRBV7-2 to TRBJ2-7; D is ambiguous. This CDR3 is 13 amino acids long. Trimming removed 3 bases at V and 0 bases at J, with 6 bases between. Germline-derived CDR1 and CDR2 are SGHTA and FQGNSA. The CDR3 DNA follows: TGTGCCAGCAGCTTTCCGAACTCCTACGAGCAGTACTTC. This codes for CASSFPNSYEQYF.

The DNA of the CDR3 is TGTGCCAGCAGCGCCTCAGGGAAGGGTCTCTACGAGCAGTACTTC. Translation: CASSASGKGLYEQYF. The J gene is TRBJ2-7, the V gene TRBV9; tentatively, D is TRBD1 (5 bases). Germline V lookup: CDR1 SGDLS, CDR2 YYNGEE. V was pared by 3 bases and J by 3 bases, with 16 bases between. The CDR3 totals 15 residues.

The gene calls are TRBV11-2 and TRBJ2-7; D may be TRBD1 (5 bases). With 2 bases removed from V and 0 bases from J, the gap between germline ends came to 8 bases. This CDR3 is built from 14 residues. The V gene's germline CDR1 is SGHAT and CDR2 FQNNGV. The DNA for the CDR3 is TGTGCCAGCAGCTTATCGGACACCTCCTACGAGCAGTACTTC. As protein: CASSLSDTSYEQYF.

The chain uses TRBV6-5 and TRBJ1-1; the D gene is possibly TRBD1 (5 bases). With 4 bases removed from V and 3 bases from J, the gap between germline ends came to 12 bases. The CDR3 length is 14 residues. The germline V gene has CDR1 MNHEY and CDR2 SVGAGI. CDR3 sequence reads: CASSWDPQYTEAFF. In DNA, the CDR3 is TGTGCCAGCAGTTGGGACCCTCAATACACTGAAGCTTTCTTT.

The chain employs TRBV4-3 and TRBJ2-7; tentative D call: TRBD1 (6 bases). Germline V gives CDR1 LGHNA, CDR2 YSLEER. CDR3 size: 16 residues. V lost 0 bases and J lost 6, with 18 bases in between. The CDR3 DNA reads TGCGCCAGCAGCCAAGATGGCGTAGGGAAAGGGGGCGAGCAGTACTTC. Residues: CASSQDGVGKGGEQYF.

This chain connects TRBV7-9 to TRBJ2-2; 8 nucleotides line up with TRBD1. Germline loops: CDR1 SEHNR, CDR2 FQNEAQ (reference sequence). The V segment lost 4 bases and the J segment 1 base; nucleotides outside the gene matches: 5. This CDR3 is built from 16 residues. As DNA, the CDR3 is TGTGCCAGCAGCTCCCCAGGGGGCAGGAACACCGGGGAGCTGTTTTTT. Its protein is CASSSPGGRNTGELFF.

The V gene is TRBV28, the J gene TRBJ2-5; D could derive from TRBD1 or TRBD2 (5 bases each). Gene TRBJ2-7 matches the end of the DNA better, so the J call may be wrong. CDR1 and CDR2 from the germline V gene are MDHEN and SYDVKM. This CDR3 region has 14 residues. CDR3 in DNA: TGTGCCAGCAGTTCCCTCAGGGAGTTCAACGAGCAGTACTTC. Protein: CASSSLREFNEQYF.

CDR3 nucleotides: TGTGCCAGCAGCCAAGGCAGGGGAACTGGAAACACCATATATTTT. Its protein is CASSQGRGTGNTIYF. The rearrangement joins TRBV4-2 to TRBJ1-3, with D perhaps TRBD1 (6 bases). The CDR3 spans 15 residues. The V gene's germline CDR1 is LGHNA and CDR2 YNFKEQ. The ends were cut back, 1 base at V and 2 bases at J, with 9 bases in the middle.